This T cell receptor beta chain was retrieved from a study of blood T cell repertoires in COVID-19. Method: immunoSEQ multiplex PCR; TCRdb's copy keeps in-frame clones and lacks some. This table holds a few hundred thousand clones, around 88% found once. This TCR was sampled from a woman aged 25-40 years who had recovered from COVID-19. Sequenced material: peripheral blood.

The CDR3 protein is CACLTGQANYGYTF. CDR3 bases: TGTGCCTGCCTGACGGGACAGGCTAACTATGGCTACACCTTC. V and J are TRBV30 and TRBJ1-2, with TRBD1 matching 8 bases. In germline, CDR1 is GTSNPN, CDR2 SVGIG (reference sequence). The V and J ends lost 6 bases and 0 bases, in that order; junction bases with no gene match: 6. This CDR3 is built from 14 residues.